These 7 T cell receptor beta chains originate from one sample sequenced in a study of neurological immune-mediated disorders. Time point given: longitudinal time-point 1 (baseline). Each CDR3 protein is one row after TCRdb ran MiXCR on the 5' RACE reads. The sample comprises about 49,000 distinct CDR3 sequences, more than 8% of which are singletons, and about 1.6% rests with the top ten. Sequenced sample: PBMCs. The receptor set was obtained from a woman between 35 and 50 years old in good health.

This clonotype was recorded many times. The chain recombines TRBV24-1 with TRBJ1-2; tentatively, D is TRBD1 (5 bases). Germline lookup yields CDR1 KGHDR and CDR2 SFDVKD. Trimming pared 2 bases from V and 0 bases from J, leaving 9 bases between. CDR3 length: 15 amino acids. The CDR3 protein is CATSDSGIPNYGYTF. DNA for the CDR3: TGTGCCACCAGTGATTCAGGGATACCTAACTATGGCTACACCTTC.

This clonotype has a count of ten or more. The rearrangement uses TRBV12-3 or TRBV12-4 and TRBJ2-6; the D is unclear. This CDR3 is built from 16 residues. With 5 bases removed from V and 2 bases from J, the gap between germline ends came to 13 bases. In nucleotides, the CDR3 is TGTGCCAGCAGTCGCGGCCGGAGCGCTGGGGCCAACGTCCTGACTTTC. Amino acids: CASSRGRSAGANVLTF.

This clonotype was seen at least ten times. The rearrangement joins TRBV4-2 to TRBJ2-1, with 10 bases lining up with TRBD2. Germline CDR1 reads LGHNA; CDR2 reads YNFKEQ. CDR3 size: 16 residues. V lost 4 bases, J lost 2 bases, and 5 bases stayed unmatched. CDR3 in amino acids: CASSRPGTSAYNEQFF. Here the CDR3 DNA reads TGTGCCAGCAGCCGTCCCGGGACTAGCGCCTACAATGAGCAGTTCTTC.

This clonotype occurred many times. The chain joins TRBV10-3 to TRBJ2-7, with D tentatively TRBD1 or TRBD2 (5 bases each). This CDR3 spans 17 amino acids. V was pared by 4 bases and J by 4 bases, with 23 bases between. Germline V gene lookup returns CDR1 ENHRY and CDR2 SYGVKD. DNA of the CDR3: TGTGCCATCAGTGCCGTGGTGGACCGGGACCGCCATTACGAGCAGTACTTC. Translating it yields CAISAVVDRDRHYEQYF.

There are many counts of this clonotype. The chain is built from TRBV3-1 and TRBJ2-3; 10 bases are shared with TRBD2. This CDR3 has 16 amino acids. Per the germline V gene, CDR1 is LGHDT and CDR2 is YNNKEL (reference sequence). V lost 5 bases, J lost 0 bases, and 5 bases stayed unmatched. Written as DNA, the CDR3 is TGTGCCAGCAGCTCTGAACTAGCGGGGAGCACAGATACGCAGTATTTT. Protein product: CASSSELAGSTDTQYF.

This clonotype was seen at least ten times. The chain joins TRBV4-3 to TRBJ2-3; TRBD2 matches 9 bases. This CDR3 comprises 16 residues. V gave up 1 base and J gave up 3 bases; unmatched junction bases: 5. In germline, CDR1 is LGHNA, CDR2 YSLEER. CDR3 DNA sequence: TGCGCCAGCAGCCAAGGAGCTAGCGGGACGACAGATACGCAGTATTTT. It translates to CASSQGASGTTDTQYF.

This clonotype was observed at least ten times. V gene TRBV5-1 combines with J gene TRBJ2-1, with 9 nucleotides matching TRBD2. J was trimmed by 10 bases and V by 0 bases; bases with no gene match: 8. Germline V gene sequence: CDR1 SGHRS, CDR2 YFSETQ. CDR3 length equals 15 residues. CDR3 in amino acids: CASSLALAGVSEQFF. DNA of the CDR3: TGCGCCAGCAGCTTGGCACTAGCGGGTGTATCAGAGCAGTTCTTC.